What follows is one TCR beta chain and its context. The data stem from a study of cytomegalovirus exposure and HLA in healthy donors. On the study more broadly: The same platform was used for the roughly 120 validation repertoires as for the roughly 700 first-cohort repertoires, as reported in a later analysis.

Using immunoSEQ multiplex PCR, the repertoire was profiled, and TCRdb retains in-frame clones only, with some absent. The sample yields around 70,000 clones, roughly nine tenths seen once. The junction had 3 bases not matched to a gene; V was cut back by 3 bases and J by 1 base. The CDR3 has 15 amino acids. CDR1 is SGHDN and CDR2 is FVKESK in the germline V gene. The sequence came from a man aged 18 to 30 in good health and CMV-seronegative. The sample comprised PBMCs. V is TRBV14 and J is TRBJ2-1, with 7 positions matching TRBD2. As DNA, the CDR3 is TGTGCCAGCAGCCAGAAAGCGGGGTCCTACAATGAGCAGTTCTTC. It yields the protein CASSQKAGSYNEQFF.